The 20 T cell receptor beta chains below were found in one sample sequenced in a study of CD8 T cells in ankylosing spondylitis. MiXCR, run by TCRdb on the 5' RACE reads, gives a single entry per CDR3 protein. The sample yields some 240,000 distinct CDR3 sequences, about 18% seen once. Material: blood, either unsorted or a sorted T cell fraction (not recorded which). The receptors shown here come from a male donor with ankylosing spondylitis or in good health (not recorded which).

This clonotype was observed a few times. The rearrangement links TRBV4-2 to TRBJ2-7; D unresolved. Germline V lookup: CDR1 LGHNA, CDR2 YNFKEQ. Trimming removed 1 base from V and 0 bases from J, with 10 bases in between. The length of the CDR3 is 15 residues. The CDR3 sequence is CASSQAGGDSYEQYF. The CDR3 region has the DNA TGTGCCAGCAGCCAAGCGGGCGGAGACTCCTACGAGCAGTACTTC.

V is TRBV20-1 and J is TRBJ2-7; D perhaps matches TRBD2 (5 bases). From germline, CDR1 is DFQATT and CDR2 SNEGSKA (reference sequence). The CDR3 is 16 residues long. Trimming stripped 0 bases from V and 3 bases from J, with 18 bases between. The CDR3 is CSARDFIGKPIYEQYF. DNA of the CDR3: TGCAGTGCTAGAGATTTTATCGGGAAACCGATCTACGAGCAGTACTTC.

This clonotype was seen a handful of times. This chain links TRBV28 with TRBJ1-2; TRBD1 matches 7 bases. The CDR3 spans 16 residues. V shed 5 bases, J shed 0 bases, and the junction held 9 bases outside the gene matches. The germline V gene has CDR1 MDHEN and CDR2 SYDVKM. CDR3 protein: CASSATTGTANYGYTF. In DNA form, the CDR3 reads TGTGCCAGCAGTGCGACAACCGGGACAGCTAACTATGGCTACACCTTC.

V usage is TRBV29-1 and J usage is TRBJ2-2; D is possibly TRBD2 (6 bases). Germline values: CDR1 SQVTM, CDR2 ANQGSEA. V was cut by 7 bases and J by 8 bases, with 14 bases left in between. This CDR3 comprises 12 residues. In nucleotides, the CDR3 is TGCAGCGGGAGGGTCGGGGCTGGGGAGCTGTTTTTT. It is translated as CSGRVGAGELFF.

This CDR3 is CASSVDSSGSSDTQYF. In DNA, the CDR3 is TGTGCCAGCAGCGTAGATTCTAGCGGGAGTTCTGATACGCAGTATTTT. The chain joins TRBV9 to TRBJ2-3; 10 positions agree with TRBD2. J was trimmed by 6 bases and V by 0 bases; bases with no gene match: 7. Germline V CDR1 and CDR2: SGDLS, YYNGEE. The CDR3 is made up of 16 amino acids.

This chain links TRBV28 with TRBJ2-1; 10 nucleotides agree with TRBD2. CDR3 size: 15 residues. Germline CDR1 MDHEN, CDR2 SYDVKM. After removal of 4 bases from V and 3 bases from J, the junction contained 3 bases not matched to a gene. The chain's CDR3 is CASSSPSGSYNEQFF. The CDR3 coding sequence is TGTGCCAGCAGTTCACCTAGCGGGAGCTACAATGAGCAGTTCTTC. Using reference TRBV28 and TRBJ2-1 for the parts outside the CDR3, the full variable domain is DVKVTQSSRYLVKRTGEKVFLECVQDMDHENMFWYRQDPGLGLRLIYFSYDVKMKEKGDIPEGYSVSREKKERFSLILESASTNQTSMYLCASSSPSGSYNEQFFGPGTRLTVL.

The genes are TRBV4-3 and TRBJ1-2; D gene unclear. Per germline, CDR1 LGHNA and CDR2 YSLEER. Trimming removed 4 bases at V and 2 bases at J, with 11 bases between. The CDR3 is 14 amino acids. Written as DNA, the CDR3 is TGCGCCAGCAGCCCGAGACTCAAAAACTATGGCTACACCTTC. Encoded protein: CASSPRLKNYGYTF.

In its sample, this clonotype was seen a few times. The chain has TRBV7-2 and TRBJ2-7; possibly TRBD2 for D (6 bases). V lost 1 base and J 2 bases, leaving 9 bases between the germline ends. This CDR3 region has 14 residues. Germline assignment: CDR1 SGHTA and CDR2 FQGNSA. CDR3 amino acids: CASSLGDFPYEQYF. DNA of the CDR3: TGTGCCAGCAGCTTAGGGGACTTCCCCTACGAGCAGTACTTC.

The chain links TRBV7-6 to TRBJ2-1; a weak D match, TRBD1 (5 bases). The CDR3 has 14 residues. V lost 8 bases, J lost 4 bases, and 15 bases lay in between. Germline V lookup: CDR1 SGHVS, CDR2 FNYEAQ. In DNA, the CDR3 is TGTGCCAGCGGGCTTGGGGCCGCTTACAATGAGCAGTTCTTC. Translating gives CASGLGAAYNEQFF.

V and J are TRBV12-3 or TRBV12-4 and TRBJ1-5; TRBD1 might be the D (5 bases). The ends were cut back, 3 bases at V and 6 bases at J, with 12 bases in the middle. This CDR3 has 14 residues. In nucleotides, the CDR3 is TGTGCCAGCAGTTTTGGGGGTTACAGTCAGCCCCAGCATTTT. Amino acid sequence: CASSFGGYSQPQHF.

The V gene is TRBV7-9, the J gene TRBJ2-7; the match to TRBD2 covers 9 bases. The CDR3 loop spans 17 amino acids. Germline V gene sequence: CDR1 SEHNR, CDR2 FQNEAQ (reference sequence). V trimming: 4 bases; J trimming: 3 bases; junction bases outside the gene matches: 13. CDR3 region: CASSSLSSGRWDYEQYF. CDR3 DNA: TGTGCCAGCAGCTCTCTGAGTAGCGGGAGATGGGACTACGAGCAGTACTTC.

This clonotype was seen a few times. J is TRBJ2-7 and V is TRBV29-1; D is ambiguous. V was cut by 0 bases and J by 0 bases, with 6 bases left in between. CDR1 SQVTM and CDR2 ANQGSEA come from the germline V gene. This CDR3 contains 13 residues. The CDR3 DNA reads TGCAGCGTTGAAGATGGAGACTCCTACGAGCAGTACTTC. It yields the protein CSVEDGDSYEQYF.

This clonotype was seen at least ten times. The CDR3 here is CASRGTSGSIETQYF. In DNA, the CDR3 is TGTGCCAGCAGGGGGACTAGCGGGAGCATAGAGACCCAGTACTTC. The chain couples TRBV12-3 or TRBV12-4 to TRBJ2-5, with 14 bases fitting TRBD2. The CDR3 has 15 residues. With 6 bases clipped from V and 4 bases from J, the junction kept 4 bases outside the gene matches.

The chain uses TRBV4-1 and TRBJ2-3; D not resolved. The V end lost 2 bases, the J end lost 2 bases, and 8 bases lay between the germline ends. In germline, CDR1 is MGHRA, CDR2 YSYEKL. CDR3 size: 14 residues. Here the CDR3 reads CASSQLSYTDTQYF. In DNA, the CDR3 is TGCGCCAGCAGCCAATTATCTTACACAGATACGCAGTATTTT.

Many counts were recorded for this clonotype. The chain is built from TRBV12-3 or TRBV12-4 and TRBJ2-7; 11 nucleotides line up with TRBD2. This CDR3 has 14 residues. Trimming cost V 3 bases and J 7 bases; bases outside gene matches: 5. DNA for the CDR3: TGTGCCAGCAGTTTCACTAGCGGGAGTAGGGAGCAGTACTTC. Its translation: CASSFTSGSREQYF.

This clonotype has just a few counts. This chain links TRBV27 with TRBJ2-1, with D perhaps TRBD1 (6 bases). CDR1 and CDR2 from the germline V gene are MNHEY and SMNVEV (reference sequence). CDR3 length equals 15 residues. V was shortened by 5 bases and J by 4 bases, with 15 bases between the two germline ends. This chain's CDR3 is CASSLRVGAYNEQFF. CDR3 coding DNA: TGTGCCAGCAGTCTCAGGGTGGGGGCTTACAATGAGCAGTTCTTC.

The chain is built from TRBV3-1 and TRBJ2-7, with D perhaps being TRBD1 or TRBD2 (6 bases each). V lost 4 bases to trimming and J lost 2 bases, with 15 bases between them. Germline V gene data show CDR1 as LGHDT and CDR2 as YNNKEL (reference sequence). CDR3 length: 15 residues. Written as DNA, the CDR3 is TGTGCCAGCAGCCTCAAGGGGGGAGGCCCCTACGAGCAGTACTTC. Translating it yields CASSLKGGGPYEQYF.

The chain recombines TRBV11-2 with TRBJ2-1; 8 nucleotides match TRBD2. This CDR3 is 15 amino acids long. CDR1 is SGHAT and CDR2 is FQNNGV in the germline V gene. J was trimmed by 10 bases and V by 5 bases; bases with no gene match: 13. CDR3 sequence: CASSLQIAGFGEQFF. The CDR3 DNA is TGTGCCAGCAGCCTTCAGATAGCGGGGTTCGGGGAGCAGTTCTTC.

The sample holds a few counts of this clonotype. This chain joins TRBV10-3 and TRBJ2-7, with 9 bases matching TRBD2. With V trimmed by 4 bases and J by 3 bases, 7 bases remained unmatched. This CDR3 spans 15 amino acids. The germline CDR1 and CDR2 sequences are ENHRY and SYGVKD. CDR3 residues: CAISASGANNYEQYF. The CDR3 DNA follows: TGTGCCATCAGTGCTAGCGGGGCCAACAACTACGAGCAGTACTTC.

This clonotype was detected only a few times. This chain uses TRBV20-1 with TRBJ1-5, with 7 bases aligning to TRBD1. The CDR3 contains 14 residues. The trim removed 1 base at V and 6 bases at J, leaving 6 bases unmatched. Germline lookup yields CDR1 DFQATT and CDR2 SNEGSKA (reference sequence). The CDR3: CSARGWRGRQPQHF. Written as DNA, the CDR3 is TGCAGTGCTAGAGGATGGAGGGGGCGTCAGCCCCAGCATTTT.